The present T cell receptor (beta chain) was sequenced within a study of blood T cell repertoires in COVID-19. Overall study: Both acute and convalescent COVID-19 samples were obtained from the United States, Italy and Spain. From T cells, B-cell-depleted T cells, or PBMCs came the material, which was cDNA or gDNA.

Per the study methods: Reference gene primer amplification yielded estimated nucleated cell counts. Generated by immunoSEQ multiplex PCR, the TCRdb table keeps only in-frame clones and is missing some. That table furnishes V, J and clone size, whereas the DNA furnished D and trimming. This repertoire shows 150,000 to 200,000 clones, roughly 78% found once; its top ten account for around 2.8%. V shed 8 bases and J shed 2 bases, with 13 bases lying between them. The V gene's germline CDR1 is MNHEY and CDR2 SVGAGI. The CDR3 extends over 14 amino acids. This clone was counted a few times. This chain joins TRBV6-5 and TRBJ1-3; D ambiguous. Specimen: peripheral blood. This TCR was sampled from a woman of 80 years or more with active or convalescent COVID-19. The CDR3 nucleotides are TGTGCCAGCTTGATGGGAGGAACTGGAAACACCATATATTTT. Amino acids: CASLMGGTGNTIYF.